Listed below are T cell receptor beta chains from one sample, sequenced in a study of read filtering for tumor transcriptome and immune sequencing. TCRdb processed the reads anew with MiXCR; each CDR3 protein has one entry. The repertoire includes 9,000 to 9,500 distinct CDR3 sequences, 15% to 20% of them detected once, and less than 30% sits in the top ten. The specimen sequenced was a population of CD138-negative cells sorted from bone marrow. The receptors derive from a donor aged 40 or older with multiple myeloma. CDR3s include the opening cysteine and the closing phenylalanine or tryptophan. The D gene is left open where the match is weak. Part of the rows lack a size; the others show once, few, many or a class for expanded clones.

D: TRBD2
V: TRBV20-1
size: few
J: TRBJ2-3
DNA: TGCAGTGCTGGGCTCCCAGCCAGCGGGAGCATAAATACGCGGTATTTT
CDR3: CSAGLPASGSINTRYF

D: .
V: TRBV20-1
size: many
J: TRBJ2-7
DNA: TGCAGTGCTAGGGTCCGATCCGAGCAGTACTTC
CDR3: CSARVRSEQYF

D: .
V: TRBV7-2
size: many
J: TRBJ2-3
DNA: TGTGCCAGCAGCTTCGGGGCGCAGGATACGCAGTATTTT
CDR3: CASSFGAQDTQYF

D: .
V: TRBV25-1
size: many
J: TRBJ2-2
DNA: TGTGCCAGCAGTGGAGAAGGGGAAGTGCCGAACACCGGGGAGCTGTTTTTT
CDR3: CASSGEGEVPNTGELFF

D: .
V: TRBV5-4
size: .
J: TRBJ2-5
DNA: TGTGCCGGCAGCCCTCCGTGGAGGGGTGGGCAAGAGACCCAGTACTTC
CDR3: CAGSPPWRGGQETQYF

D: .
V: TRBV29-1
size: many
J: TRBJ2-3
DNA: TGCAGCGCCGAACCCGGGGAAGCGCAGTATTTT
CDR3: CSAEPGEAQYF

D: .
V: TRBV5-1
size: .
J: TRBJ1-6
DNA: TGCGCCAGCATCTCGGATGGGCCCGATTGGGACCCCCTCCACTTT
CDR3: CASISDGPDWDPLHF

D: .
V: TRBV6-5
size: many
J: TRBJ2-4
DNA: TGTGCCAGCAGTCCGGCGGGGGCCGGAGAAAACATTCAGTACTTC
CDR3: CASSPAGAGENIQYF

D: TRBD2
V: TRBV7-6
size: medium-sized
J: TRBJ2-3
DNA: TGTGCCAGCAGCCCCGGGGTAGCGGGAGAGGAAACGCAGTATTTT
CDR3: CASSPGVAGEETQYF

D: TRBD1
V: TRBV7-2
size: many
J: TRBJ1-5
DNA: TGTGCCAGCAGCTCGACAGGGGCAAATCAGCCCCAGCATTTT
CDR3: CASSSTGANQPQHF

D: .
V: TRBV6-2/TRBV6-3
size: many
J: TRBJ1-5
DNA: TGTGCCAGCAGACCCCAGGGACGGTATAGCAATCAGCCCCAGCATTTT
CDR3: CASRPQGRYSNQPQHF

D: .
V: TRBV12-3/TRBV12-4
size: many
J: TRBJ2-3
DNA: TGTGCCAGCAGCCTTACGCAGACAGATACGCAGTATTTT
CDR3: CASSLTQTDTQYF

D: TRBD1
V: TRBV5-1
size: .
J: TRBJ1-5
DNA: TGCGCCAGCAGCCCAACGGGACAGAGCCAGCAGACCCAGCATTTT
CDR3: CASSPTGQSQQTQHF

D: .
V: TRBV20-1
size: many
J: TRBJ2-5
DNA: TGCAGTGCTAAGCGTGGGGAAGAGACCCAGTACTTC
CDR3: CSAKRGEETQYF

D: .
V: TRBV6-6
size: medium-sized
J: TRBJ1-4
DNA: TGTGCCAGCCAACAGGGTGGCGAAAAACTGTTTTTT
CDR3: CASQQGGEKLFF

D: .
V: TRBV18
size: many
J: TRBJ2-5
DNA: TGTGCCAGCTCACCTACAGGGGAGACCCAGTACTTC
CDR3: CASSPTGETQYF

D: TRBD2
V: TRBV6-5
size: many
J: TRBJ2-3
DNA: TGTGCCAGCAGCCTCGGGGGGGGGACAGATACGCAGTATTTT
CDR3: CASSLGGGTDTQYF

D: TRBD2
V: TRBV6-1
size: many
J: TRBJ2-3
DNA: TGTGCCAGCAGTGAGTTTAGCGGGGGTAAAGATACGCAGTATTTT
CDR3: CASSEFSGGKDTQYF

D: TRBD1
V: TRBV24-1
size: medium-sized
J: TRBJ2-1
DNA: TGTGCCACCAGTGACCCGACCGGGACAGGACGTCGTGAGCAGTTCTTC
CDR3: CATSDPTGTGRREQFF

D: TRBD2
V: TRBV20-1
size: medium-sized
J: TRBJ2-1
DNA: TGCAGTGCTAGAGATCGACTAGCGGTGGGGGCCTACAATGAGCAGTTCTTC
CDR3: CSARDRLAVGAYNEQFF

D: .
V: TRBV5-1
size: .
J: TRBJ2-1
DNA: TGCGCCAGCAGCTTCGAGACTCCAGAGGATGAGCAGTTCTTC
CDR3: CASSFETPEDEQFF

D: .
V: TRBV29-1
size: many
J: TRBJ1-2
DNA: TGCAGCGTTGATTCGGGCCACCTTAACTATGGCTACACCTTC
CDR3: CSVDSGHLNYGYTF

D: .
V: TRBV7-8
size: many
J: TRBJ1-5
DNA: TGTGCCAGCAGCCCGGGACAAAGTAGCAATCAGCCCCAGCATTTT
CDR3: CASSPGQSSNQPQHF

D: .
V: TRBV28
size: medium-sized
J: TRBJ2-1
DNA: TGTGCCAGCAGTTCCCACCTGGGCCTAAATGAGCAGTTCTTC
CDR3: CASSSHLGLNEQFF

D: .
V: TRBV30
size: many
J: TRBJ1-5
DNA: TGTGCCTGGAGTGTCGACTCGATGAGGGAGCCCCAGCATTTT
CDR3: CAWSVDSMREPQHF

D: .
V: TRBV20-1
size: .
J: TRBJ1-1
DNA: TGCAGTGCTATGTGGTGGAGGGCTTTCACTGAAGCTTTCTTT
CDR3: CSAMWWRAFTEAFF

D: .
V: TRBV7-8
size: many
J: TRBJ2-7
DNA: TGTGCCACTAAGCCTAGCGCCGGCTCCTACGAGCAGTACTTC
CDR3: CATKPSAGSYEQYF

D: TRBD2
V: TRBV20-1
size: .
J: TRBJ2-1
DNA: TGCAGTGCTAGACCCCGGACTAGCGGGGGCTCCTACAATGAGCAGTTCTTC
CDR3: CSARPRTSGGSYNEQFF

D: .
V: TRBV6-5
size: many
J: TRBJ1-5
DNA: TGTGCCAGCAGAGGGGCGAGCAATCAGCCCCAGCATTTT
CDR3: CASRGASNQPQHF

D: TRBD1
V: TRBV7-9
size: once
J: TRBJ2-3
DNA: TGTGCCAGCAGCTTAATCGTGACAGGGGCAGCAGATACGCAGTATTTT
CDR3: CASSLIVTGAADTQYF

D: .
V: TRBV20-1
size: many
J: TRBJ2-5
DNA: TGCAGTGCTAGGGTTTCACAGGTGCAAGAGACCCAGTACTTC
CDR3: CSARVSQVQETQYF

D: .
V: TRBV6-5
size: medium-sized
J: TRBJ1-1
DNA: TGTGCCAGCAGTTACCTTACAGGGAGCACTGAAGCTTTCTTT
CDR3: CASSYLTGSTEAFF

D: TRBD2
V: TRBV29-1
size: .
J: TRBJ2-5
DNA: TGCAGCGTTGGAGGGACTAGCGGGAGTTCGGGAGAGACCCAGTACTTC
CDR3: CSVGGTSGSSGETQYF

D: TRBD2
V: TRBV5-1
size: many
J: TRBJ2-1
DNA: TGCGCCAGCAGCTTGCGGTCTAGCGGGGGGGCCAGTGAGCAGTTCTTC
CDR3: CASSLRSSGGASEQFF

D: .
V: TRBV9
size: many
J: TRBJ2-2
DNA: TGTGCCAGCAGCGTTTCGGCCCGGGAAGCGAACACCGGGGAGCTGTTTTTT
CDR3: CASSVSAREANTGELFF

D: TRBD2
V: TRBV5-1
size: many
J: TRBJ2-5
DNA: TGCGCCAGCAGCCACGGGACTAGCGGGTCCTTAGAGACCCAGTACTTC
CDR3: CASSHGTSGSLETQYF

D: .
V: TRBV15
size: medium-sized
J: TRBJ1-5
DNA: TGTGCCACCAGCAGAGATCTCGATCAGCCCCAGCATTTT
CDR3: CATSRDLDQPQHF

D: TRBD1
V: TRBV7-8
size: .
J: TRBJ2-7
DNA: TGTGCCAGCAGCCCTGGACAGGGGGCGCTTGAGCAGTACTTC
CDR3: CASSPGQGALEQYF

D: .
V: TRBV6-1
size: many
J: TRBJ1-2
DNA: TGTGCCAGCAGGGGCGCGGGCTATGGCTACACCTTC
CDR3: CASRGAGYGYTF

D: .
V: TRBV11-2
size: medium-sized
J: TRBJ1-1
DNA: TGTGCCAGCAGCCTAACTCCGGACGGAGAAGCTTTCTTT
CDR3: CASSLTPDGEAFF

D: .
V: TRBV29-1
size: .
J: TRBJ2-1
DNA: TGCAGCGTTGAAGTTGGGACTGGCCCGGGGCCTGAGCAGTTCTTC
CDR3: CSVEVGTGPGPEQFF

D: .
V: TRBV21-1
size: medium-sized
J: TRBJ2-1
DNA: TGTGCCAGCAGTACTAGCGGGGCCTTAAGACTCTCCTACAATGAGCAGTTCTTC
CDR3: CASSTSGALRLSYNEQFF

D: TRBD2
V: TRBV27
size: many
J: TRBJ2-5
DNA: TGTGCCAGCAGTCCCCGGACTAGCGGACGCCAAGAGACCCAGTACTTC
CDR3: CASSPRTSGRQETQYF

D: .
V: TRBV5-1
size: many
J: TRBJ1-5
DNA: TGCGCCAGCAGTAGTGCAGTTGATCAGCCCCAGCATTTT
CDR3: CASSSAVDQPQHF

D: TRBD2
V: TRBV6-2/TRBV6-3
size: many
J: TRBJ2-1
DNA: TGTGCCAGCAGTCTAACGGGGGGACCCTACAATGAGCAGTTCTTC
CDR3: CASSLTGGPYNEQFF

D: .
V: TRBV7-9
size: .
J: TRBJ2-1
DNA: TGTGCCGGCAGCTTGAATGGGCAAGATGAGCAGCTCTTC
CDR3: CAGSLNGQDEQLF